Presented here are 12 T cell receptor beta chains from one specimen sequenced in a study of identical twins. Using its own MiXCR run on the 5' RACE reads, TCRdb lists one record per CDR3 protein. Here the sample spans 240,000 or so distinct CDR3 sequences, 7% being singletons. The same data also went into a second study, on yellow fever vaccine responses in identical twins.

Sample: memory (CD45RO+) T cells sorted from blood. All receptors derive from a woman in her late teens or twenties in good health.

The chain carries TRBV20-1 and TRBJ1-6, with a possible D match to TRBD1 (5 bases). V was shortened by 4 bases and J by 7 bases, with 17 bases between the two germline ends. This CDR3 region has 15 residues. Germline loops: CDR1 DFQATT, CDR2 SNEGSKA (reference sequence). For the CDR3, the DNA is TGCAGTGCTACAACAGGCCGGAGTTCAAATTCACCCCTCCACTTT. It codes for CSATTGRSSNSPLHF.

This clonotype was detected only a few times. The chain uses TRBV29-1 and TRBJ1-1, with TRBD1 matching over 9 bases. J lost 5 bases, V lost 7 bases, and 8 bases had no gene match. Germline V gives CDR1 SQVTM, CDR2 ANQGSEA. This CDR3 is built from 13 residues. The CDR3 DNA sequence: TGCAGCGGTACAGGGGGCGCGAGAACTGAAGCTTTCTTT. Residues: CSGTGGARTEAFF.

This clonotype occurred many times. V usage is TRBV27 and J usage is TRBJ1-5; TRBD1 might be the D (5 bases). This CDR3 spans 15 amino acids. Trimming left V 6 bases short and J 2 bases short, with 14 bases between. Germline assignment: CDR1 MNHEY and CDR2 SMNVEV (reference sequence). The CDR3 DNA reads as TGTGCCAGCAGGGGGGACGGAGCCGGCAATCAGCCCCAGCATTTT. Protein sequence: CASRGDGAGNQPQHF.

This chain joins TRBV12-3 or TRBV12-4 and TRBJ2-5; TRBD1 matches at 9 bases. Germline trimming cut 4 bases from V and 6 bases from J; bases unmatched to any gene: 15. The length of the CDR3 is 17 residues. The CDR3 nucleotides are TGTGCCAGCAGTTCCAGCACCGGGACAGGGTTTTCGAAGACCCAGTACTTC. Protein sequence: CASSSSTGTGFSKTQYF.

This clonotype appeared a few times. This chain links TRBV3-1 with TRBJ2-5; D is unclear. V lost 4 bases and J 0 bases, leaving 6 bases between the germline ends. CDR1 and CDR2 (germline): LGHDT, YNNKEL (reference sequence). The CDR3 sequence is 13 residues long. The CDR3 is CASSPTDQETQYF. The CDR3 bases are TGTGCCAGCAGCCCGACGGACCAAGAGACCCAGTACTTC.

The chain links TRBV3-1 to TRBJ2-2; TRBD2 agrees at 7 bases. CDR3 length: 17 amino acids. The germline CDR1 and CDR2 sequences are LGHDT and YNNKEL (reference sequence). V gave up 0 bases and J gave up 6 bases; unmatched junction bases: 10. CDR3 region: CASSQDSSGASSGELFF. The CDR3 bases are TGTGCCAGCAGCCAAGATTCCAGCGGGGCGTCATCCGGGGAGCTGTTTTTT.

This clonotype came up a few times. The chain links TRBV9 to TRBJ1-4; 7 bases map to TRBD1. Germline V gene data show CDR1 as SGDLS and CDR2 as YYNGEE. V lost 4 bases, J lost 4 bases, and 7 bases stayed unmatched. The CDR3 contains 15 residues. CDR3: CASSPRDRINEKLFF. DNA of the CDR3: TGTGCCAGCAGCCCACGGGACAGAATTAATGAAAAACTGTTTTTT.

The chain employs TRBV7-9 and TRBJ1-1; maybe TRBD1 (5 bases). The length of the CDR3 is 15 residues. The germline CDR1 and CDR2 sequences are SEHNR and FQNEAQ (reference sequence). V lost 2 bases to trimming and J lost 5 bases, with 15 bases between them. DNA of the CDR3: TGTGCCAGCAGCTTACCCCAGGGTAGGGGAACTGAAGCTTTCTTT. Its translation: CASSLPQGRGTEAFF.

This clonotype appeared many times. The chain carries TRBV29-1 and TRBJ2-7; TRBD1 is a possible D gene (7 bases). Trimming stripped 5 bases from V and 5 bases from J, with 16 bases between. The CDR3 length is 13 residues. Germline lookup yields CDR1 SQVTM and CDR2 ANQGSEA. In DNA form, the CDR3 reads TGCAGCGTTACGACAGGGCCGGGGGACGAGCAGTACTTC. Its translation: CSVTTGPGDEQYF.

This chain links TRBV5-1 with TRBJ2-5; the match to TRBD2 covers 9 bases. Per the germline V gene, CDR1 is SGHRS and CDR2 is YFSETQ. The CDR3 runs to 15 residues. Losses at the gene ends were 3 bases for V and 3 bases for J; bases not matched to a gene: 6. The CDR3 DNA follows: TGCGCCAGCAGCTGGGTAGCGGGAGAGGAAGAGACCCAGTACTTC. Translating it yields CASSWVAGEEETQYF.

This clonotype has ten or more counts. This chain joins TRBV12-3 or TRBV12-4 and TRBJ2-3; 7 nucleotides agree with TRBD1. The CDR3 length is 15 residues. V lost 3 bases, J lost 4 bases, and 7 bases stayed unmatched. For the CDR3, the DNA is TGTGCCAGCAGTTTTAAGACAGGGCATTCAGATACGCAGTATTTT. Translated, it gives CASSFKTGHSDTQYF.

This clonotype has just a few counts. The chain combines TRBV7-6 with TRBJ2-1; possibly TRBD1 for D (7 bases). Deletions cut 5 bases from V and 5 bases from J, with 16 bases between. The CDR3 is 15 amino acids. The V gene's germline CDR1 is SGHVS and CDR2 FNYEAQ. CDR3 residues: CASSRGGGNNNEQFF. CDR3 nucleotides: TGTGCCAGCAGCCGAGGAGGGGGCAACAACAATGAGCAGTTCTTC.